What follows is one T cell receptor beta chain and its context. Antigen: not known. This specimen belongs to a study of T cell responses to AZD1222 COVID-19 vaccine. Across the whole study: Doses given second, at about 4 or about 12 weeks, were pooled.

Sequencing used immunoSEQ multiplex PCR; TCRdb keeps in-frame clones, though not all of them. The table records some 150,000 clones, around 90% of them present only once. V lost 4 bases, J lost 4 bases, and 11 bases stayed unmatched. CDR1 is SGDLS, CDR2 YYNGEE, per germline. CDR3 size: 17 residues. Overall study findings and caveats: Donor demographics were predominantly white British with a female majority; clonal diversity may be underestimated.

The sample was peripheral blood, taken on day 0 of AZD1222 vaccination. The chain couples TRBV9 to TRBJ1-3, with TRBD1 identical over 10 bases. This sequence originates from an adult in good health. Here the CDR3 reads CASSITHGTGDGNTIYF. The CDR3, as DNA: TGTGCCAGCAGCATCACGCACGGGACAGGGGACGGAAACACCATATATTTT.